The T cell receptor (beta chain) under discussion was sequenced for a study of blood T cells in healthy people across ages. A sample-barcoded 5' primer and a J-beta primer mix were used in a second PCR of roughly 7 to 12 cycles. TCRdb redid the calling of the 5' RACE reads with MiXCR, one entry per CDR3 protein. The table includes roughly 1,500,000 distinct CDR3 sequences, about 40% detected once. V lost 7 bases to trimming and J lost 1 base; unmatched junction nucleotides: 7. The V gene's germline CDR1 is SGDLS and CDR2 YYNGEE. The CDR3 is made up of 14 amino acids. The sample comprised blood. This clonotype was obtained from a woman aged 18-30 years in good health. The chain carries TRBV9 and TRBJ2-7; TRBD2 matches 8 bases. CDR3 nucleotides: TGTGCCAGCTGCCCCCGGGGGGGGTCCTACGAGCAGTACTTC. It yields the protein CASCPRGGSYEQYF.